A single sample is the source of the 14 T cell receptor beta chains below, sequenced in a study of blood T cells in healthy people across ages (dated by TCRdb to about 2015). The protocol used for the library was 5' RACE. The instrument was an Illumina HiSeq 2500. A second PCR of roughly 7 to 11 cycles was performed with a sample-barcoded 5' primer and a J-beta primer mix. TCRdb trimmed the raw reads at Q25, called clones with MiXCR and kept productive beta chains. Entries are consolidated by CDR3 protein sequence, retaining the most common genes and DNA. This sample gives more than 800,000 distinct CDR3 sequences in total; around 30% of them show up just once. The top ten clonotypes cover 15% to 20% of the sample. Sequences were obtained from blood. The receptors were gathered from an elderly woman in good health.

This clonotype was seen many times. The DNA of the CDR3 is TGCGCCAGCAGCTTTTGGGACAGGGGGTACTCTGGGGCCAACGTCCTGACTTTC. This codes for CASSFWDRGYSGANVLTF. V is TRBV5-1 and J is TRBJ2-6; 11 positions agree with TRBD1. V shed 2 bases and J 0 bases; nucleotides not matched to a gene: 4. This CDR3 has 18 amino acids. Germline V gene data show CDR1 as SGHRS and CDR2 as YFSETQ.

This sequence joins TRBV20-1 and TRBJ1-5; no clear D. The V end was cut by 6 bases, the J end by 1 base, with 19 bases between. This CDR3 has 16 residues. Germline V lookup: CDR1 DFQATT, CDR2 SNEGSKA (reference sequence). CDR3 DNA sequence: TGCAGTGCCGTAAAGGGCCCTATCACAAGCAATCAGCCCCAGCATTTT. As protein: CSAVKGPITSNQPQHF.

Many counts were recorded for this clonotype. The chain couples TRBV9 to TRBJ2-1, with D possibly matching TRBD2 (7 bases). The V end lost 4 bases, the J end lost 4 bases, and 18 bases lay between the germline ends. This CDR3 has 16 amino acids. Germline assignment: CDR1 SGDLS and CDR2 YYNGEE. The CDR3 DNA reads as TGTGCCAGCAGCATGCCCGGACTAGGGGGGTACAATGAGCAGTTCTTC. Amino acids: CASSMPGLGGYNEQFF.

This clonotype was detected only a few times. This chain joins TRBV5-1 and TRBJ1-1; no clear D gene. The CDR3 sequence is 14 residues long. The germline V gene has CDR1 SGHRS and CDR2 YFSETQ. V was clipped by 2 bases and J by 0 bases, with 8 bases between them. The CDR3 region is CASSFQTLNTEAFF. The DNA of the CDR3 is TGCGCCAGCAGCTTCCAAACACTGAACACTGAAGCTTTCTTT.

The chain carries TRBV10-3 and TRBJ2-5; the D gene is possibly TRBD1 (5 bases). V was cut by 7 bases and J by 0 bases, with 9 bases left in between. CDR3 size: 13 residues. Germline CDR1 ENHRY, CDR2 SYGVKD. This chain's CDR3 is CAITKGYQETQYF. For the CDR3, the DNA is TGTGCCATCACCAAGGGGTACCAAGAGACCCAGTACTTC.

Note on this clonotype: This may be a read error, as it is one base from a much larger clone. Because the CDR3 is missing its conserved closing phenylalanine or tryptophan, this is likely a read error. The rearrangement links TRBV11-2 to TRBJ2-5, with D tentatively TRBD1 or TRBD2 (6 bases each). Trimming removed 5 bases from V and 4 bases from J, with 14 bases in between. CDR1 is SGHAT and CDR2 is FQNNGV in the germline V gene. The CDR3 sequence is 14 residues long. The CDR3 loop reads CASSTLQGGETQYC. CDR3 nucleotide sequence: TGTGCCAGCAGCACGTTACAGGGAGGAGAGACCCAGTACTGC.

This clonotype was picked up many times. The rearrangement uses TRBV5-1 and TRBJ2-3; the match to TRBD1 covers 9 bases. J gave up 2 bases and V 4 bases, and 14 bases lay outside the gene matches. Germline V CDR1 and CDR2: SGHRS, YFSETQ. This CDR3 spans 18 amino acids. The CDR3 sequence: CASSANSRQGVPTDTQYF. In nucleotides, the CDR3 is TGCGCCAGCAGCGCCAATTCCCGACAGGGGGTCCCCACAGATACGCAGTATTTT.

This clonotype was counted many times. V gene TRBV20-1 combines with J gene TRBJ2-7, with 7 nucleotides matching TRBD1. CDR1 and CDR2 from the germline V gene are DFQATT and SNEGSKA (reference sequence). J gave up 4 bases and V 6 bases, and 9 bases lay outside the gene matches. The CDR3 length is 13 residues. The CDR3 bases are TGCAGTGCAAAAAGACAGGGCGGTTACGAGCAGTACTTC. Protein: CSAKRQGGYEQYF.

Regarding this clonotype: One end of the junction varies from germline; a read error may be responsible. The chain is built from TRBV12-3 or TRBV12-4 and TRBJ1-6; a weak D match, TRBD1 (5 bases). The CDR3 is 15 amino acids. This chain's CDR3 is CASSLDQGWNSPRHF. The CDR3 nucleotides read TGTGCCAGCAGTTTAGATCAGGGATGGAATTCACCCCGCCACTTT.

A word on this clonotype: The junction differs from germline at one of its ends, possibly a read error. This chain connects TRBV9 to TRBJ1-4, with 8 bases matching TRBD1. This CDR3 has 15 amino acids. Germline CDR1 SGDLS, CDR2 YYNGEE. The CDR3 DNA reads TGTGCCGGCAGCACCCGGACAGGGCAAAATGAAAAACTGTTTTTT. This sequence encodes CAGSTRTGQNEKLFF.

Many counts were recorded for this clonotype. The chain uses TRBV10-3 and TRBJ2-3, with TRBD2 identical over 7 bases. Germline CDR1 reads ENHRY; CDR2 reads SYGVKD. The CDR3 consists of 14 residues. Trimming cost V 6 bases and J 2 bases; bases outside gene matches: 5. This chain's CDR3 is CAIRREGPTDTQYF. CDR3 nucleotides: TGTGCCATCAGGAGGGAGGGGCCCACAGATACGCAGTATTTT.

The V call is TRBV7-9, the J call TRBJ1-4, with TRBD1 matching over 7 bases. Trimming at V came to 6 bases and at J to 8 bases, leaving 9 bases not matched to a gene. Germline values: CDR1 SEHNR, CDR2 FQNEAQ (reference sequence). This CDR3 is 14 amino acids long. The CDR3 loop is CASRNTGEGEKLFF. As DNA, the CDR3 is TGTGCCAGCAGAAATACAGGGGAGGGGGAAAAACTGTTTTTT.

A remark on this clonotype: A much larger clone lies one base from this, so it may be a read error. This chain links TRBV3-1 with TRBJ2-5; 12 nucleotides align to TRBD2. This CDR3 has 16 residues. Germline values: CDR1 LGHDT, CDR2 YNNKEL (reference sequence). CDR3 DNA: TGTGCCTGCAGCCAAGGAGAGACTAGCGGGGGTCAGACCCAGTACTTC. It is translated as CACSQGETSGGQTQYF.

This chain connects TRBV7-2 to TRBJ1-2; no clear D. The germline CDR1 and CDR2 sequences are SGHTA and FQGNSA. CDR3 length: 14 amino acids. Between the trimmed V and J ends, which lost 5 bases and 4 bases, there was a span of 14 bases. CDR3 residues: CASSAGNLGYGYTF. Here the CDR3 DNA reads TGTGCCAGCAGCGCGGGAAATTTGGGCTATGGCTACACCTTC.